Below are 8 T cell receptor beta chains sequenced from a single sample in a study of shared clonotypes between healthy human individuals. The data were produced by immunoSEQ multiplex PCR, yet TCRdb's version contains in-frame clones alone and is incomplete. The table includes 2 million to 3 million clones, more than 90% detected once. Specimen: naive CD4+ T cells sorted from blood. The subset denotes: CD45RA+ positively selected. These receptors originate from a man younger than 30 in good health.

The chain employs TRBV6-6 and TRBJ1-6; perhaps TRBD1 as D (6 bases). V lost 1 base and J lost 5, with 6 bases in between. Looked up from germline, CDR1 is MNHNY and CDR2 is SVGAGI (reference sequence). There are 14 residues in the CDR3. Here the CDR3 DNA reads TGTGCCAGCAGTTACTACAGGGATAATTCACCCCTCCACTTT. Translating gives CASSYYRDNSPLHF.

CDR3: CASKLRGLLTGTGKIYGELFF. The CDR3 nucleotides are TGTGCCAGCAAGCTTCGGGGACTCTTAACCGGGACAGGGAAGATCTACGGGGAGCTGTTTTTT. The genes are TRBV27 and TRBJ2-2, with 9 bases matching TRBD1. V shed 7 bases, J shed 7 bases, and the junction held 28 bases outside the gene matches. Germline V lookup: CDR1 MNHEY, CDR2 SMNVEV (reference sequence). This CDR3 comprises 21 residues.

V gene TRBV10-3 combines with J gene TRBJ1-2, with D maybe TRBD1 (5 bases). This CDR3 is built from 20 residues. The germline CDR1 and CDR2 sequences are ENHRY and SYGVKD. With 0 bases removed from V and 0 bases from J, the gap between germline ends came to 23 bases. The CDR3 loop is CAISESTGPGAIKANYGYTF. DNA of the CDR3: TGTGCCATCAGTGAGTCGACGGGCCCCGGGGCGATAAAAGCTAACTATGGCTACACCTTC.

This clone appeared a single time. The chain is built from TRBV19 and TRBJ2-1; D remains ambiguous. Germline loops: CDR1 LNHDA, CDR2 SQIVND (reference sequence). Deletions cut 8 bases from V and 6 bases from J, with 14 bases between. This CDR3 comprises 13 residues. CDR3 DNA sequence: TGTGCCAGTCGGGCGGATCTAACCAATGAGCAGTTCTTC. Translation gives CASRADLTNEQFF.

The chain carries TRBV10-3 and TRBJ1-1, with D maybe TRBD1 (5 bases). V lost 4 bases and J lost 5, with 11 bases in between. Looked up from germline, CDR1 is ENHRY and CDR2 is SYGVKD. CDR3 length: 13 amino acids. CDR3 in amino acids: CAISVGGMTEAFF. Here the CDR3 DNA reads TGTGCCATCAGTGTGGGGGGGATGACTGAAGCTTTCTTT.

The sample holds a few counts of this clone. V and J are TRBV19 and TRBJ1-4; possible D gene TRBD1, 5 bases. Trimming took off 6 bases at V and 15 bases at J, with 14 bases between the two ends. The CDR3 is made up of 11 amino acids. Germline loops: CDR1 LNHDA, CDR2 SQIVND (reference sequence). Here the CDR3 DNA reads TGTGCCAGTAGCACTGACAGTCTAGTGTTTTTT. It yields the protein CASSTDSLVFF.

A single count supports this clone. The chain recombines TRBV5-1 with TRBJ1-1, with D possibly matching TRBD1 (5 bases). Germline-derived CDR1 and CDR2 are SGHRS and YFSETQ. Trimming took 2 bases from V and 3 from J, leaving 14 bases between them. The CDR3 runs to 15 residues. CDR3 in amino acids: CASSLSKEGDTEAFF. The CDR3 coding sequence is TGCGCCAGCAGCTTATCAAAGGAAGGGGACACTGAAGCTTTCTTT.

The chain couples TRBV30 to TRBJ2-5; D is unresolved. With 4 bases removed from V and 1 base from J, the gap between germline ends came to 10 bases. The V gene's germline CDR1 is GTSNPN and CDR2 SVGIG (reference sequence). The CDR3 totals 13 residues. The CDR3 here is CAWNGDFQETQYF. DNA for the CDR3: TGTGCCTGGAACGGTGACTTCCAAGAGACCCAGTACTTC. Combining the CDR3 with reference TRBV30 and TRBJ2-5 gives the whole variable domain SQTIHQWPATLVQPVGSPLSLECTVEGTSNPNLYWYRQAAGRGLQLLFYSVGIGQISSEVPQNLSASRPQDRQFILSSKKLLLSDSGFYLCAWNGDFQETQYFGPGTRLLVL.